A single sample is the source of the 21 T cell receptor beta chains below, sequenced in a study of T-cell memory formation after mild COVID-19. TCRdb redid the calling of the 5' RACE reads with MiXCR, one entry per CDR3 protein. This sample yields fewer than 450,000 distinct CDR3 sequences, of which more than 20% are seen a single time; around 9.5% belongs to the top ten. Sequencing input: PBMCs or a T cell subset sorted from them (not recorded which). The receptors were sampled from an adult woman who had mild COVID-19 (a few samples of this study predate the infection). Cell type and time point are not known.

The chain couples TRBV12-3 or TRBV12-4 to TRBJ2-5; D is unresolved. Trimming pared 3 bases from V and 1 base from J, leaving 9 bases between. CDR3 length equals 14 residues. The CDR3 reads CASSLRLVQETQYF. The CDR3 nucleotides read TGTGCCAGCAGTTTGCGGTTGGTCCAAGAGACCCAGTACTTC.

A few counts support this clonotype. The V gene is TRBV2, the J gene TRBJ2-7; weak D call: TRBD1 (6 bases). The V end was cut by 6 bases, the J end by 3 bases, with 9 bases between. This CDR3 contains 12 residues. The germline V gene encodes CDR1 SNHLY and CDR2 FYNNEI. In DNA, the CDR3 is TGTGCCAGCAGGGAGGACAGCTACGAGCAGTACTTC. Protein sequence: CASREDSYEQYF. Full variable domain (rest looked up from reference TRBV2 and TRBJ2-7): EPEVTQTPSHQVTQMGQEVILRCVPISNHLYFYWYRQILGQKVEFLVSFYNNEISEKSEIFDDQFSVERPDGSNFTLKIRSTKLEDSAMYFCASREDSYEQYFGPGTRLTVT.

The chain has TRBV20-1 and TRBJ2-4; TRBD1 is a possible D gene (5 bases). The CDR3 totals 11 residues. Trimming shortened V by 1 base and J by 11 bases, and 9 bases separated the two germline ends. Germline V gene sequence: CDR1 DFQATT, CDR2 SNEGSKA (reference sequence). The CDR3 bases are TGCAGTGCTAGAGGAGACAGACTTCAGTACTTC. It specifies CSARGDRLQYF.

The gene calls are TRBV29-1 and TRBJ2-2, with a possible D match to TRBD1 (5 bases). The germline gives CDR1 SQVTM, CDR2 ANQGSEA. Trimming removed 2 bases from V and 4 bases from J, with 5 bases in between. This CDR3 has 12 residues. The CDR3 DNA follows: TGCAGCGTTGAACAGGGCACCGGGGAGCTGTTTTTT. It codes for CSVEQGTGELFF.

In its sample, this clonotype was seen once. The V call is TRBV20-1, the J call TRBJ2-3, with D perhaps matching TRBD1 (5 bases). Germline lookup yields CDR1 DFQATT and CDR2 SNEGSKA (reference sequence). This CDR3 spans 15 amino acids. Trimming cost V 2 bases and J 2 bases, with 14 bases left between them. The CDR3 DNA follows: TGCAGTGCTAGACCCCGGCCAGGGCCCACAGATACGCAGTATTTT. Amino acids: CSARPRPGPTDTQYF.

In the case of this clonotype: A junction boundary mismatches the germline segment, possibly from a read error. This sequence joins TRBV5-1 and TRBJ1-1, with 7 positions matching TRBD1. Per germline, CDR1 SGHRS and CDR2 YFSETQ. This CDR3 is 15 amino acids long. The DNA for the CDR3 is TGCGGCAGCAGCATAGGAACAGGGGCGCGCACTGAAGCTTTCTTT. It is translated as CGSSIGTGARTEAFF.

This clonotype was seen a few times. The V call is TRBV20-1, the J call TRBJ2-3, with 8 bases lining up with TRBD2. With 2 bases clipped from V and 4 bases from J, the junction kept 8 bases outside the gene matches. This CDR3 has 15 residues. The germline V gene has CDR1 DFQATT and CDR2 SNEGSKA (reference sequence). This CDR3 reads CSARPPGLVADTQYF. The CDR3, as DNA: TGCAGTGCTAGACCGCCGGGACTAGTGGCAGATACGCAGTATTTT.

The genes are TRBV27 and TRBJ1-2; D call uncertain. V was trimmed by 7 bases and J by 4 bases, leaving 13 bases between them. Germline V gene lookup returns CDR1 MNHEY and CDR2 SMNVEV (reference sequence). This CDR3 comprises 13 residues. The CDR3 DNA is TGTGCCAGCACGGACCTACTCGGCTATGGCTACACCTTC. Its translation is CASTDLLGYGYTF.

The rearrangement joins TRBV24-1 to TRBJ1-5; 7 bases align to TRBD1. This CDR3 region has 17 residues. CDR1 and CDR2 from the germline V gene are KGHDR and SFDVKD. V shed 0 bases, J shed 4 bases, and the junction held 8 bases outside the gene matches. CDR3 sequence: CATSDLATGPGNQPQHF. CDR3 in DNA: TGTGCCACCAGTGATTTGGCGACAGGGCCAGGAAATCAGCCCCAGCATTTT.

The chain links TRBV9 to TRBJ1-1; TRBD1 agrees at 7 bases. V trimming: 2 bases; J trimming: 12 bases; junction bases outside the gene matches: 10. CDR1 is SGDLS, CDR2 YYNGEE, per germline. The length of the CDR3 is 13 residues. CDR3 DNA sequence: TGTGCCAGCAGCGTGGGGCCTACAGGGGTCCCTTTCTTT. Translated: CASSVGPTGVPFF. The complete variable domain, with remaining parts taken from reference TRBV9 and TRBJ1-1, reads DSGVTQTPKHLITATGQRVTLRCSPRSGDLSVYWYQQSLDQGLQFLIQYYNGEERAKGNILERFSAQQFPDLHSELNLSSLELGDSALYFCASSVGPTGVPFFGQGTRLTVV.

The table lists this clonotype with a few counts. V and J are TRBV5-5 and TRBJ2-7; 7 bases line up with TRBD1. Per germline, CDR1 SGHKS and CDR2 YYEKEE (reference sequence). V shed 1 base and J 2 bases; nucleotides not matched to a gene: 6. The CDR3 totals 15 residues. CDR3: CASSLSGQATYEQYF. DNA for the CDR3: TGTGCCAGCAGCTTGTCCGGACAGGCGACCTACGAGCAGTACTTC.

The chain is built from TRBV7-9 and TRBJ2-7; 8 positions agree with TRBD1. V lost 4 bases to trimming and J lost 2 bases; unmatched junction nucleotides: 7. CDR3 length: 15 residues. Germline V gene sequence: CDR1 SEHNR, CDR2 FQNEAQ (reference sequence). CDR3 sequence (DNA): TGTGCCAGCAGCTCACAGGGGGTAGGAACCTACGAGCAGTACTTC. Its translation: CASSSQGVGTYEQYF.

The V call is TRBV4-2, the J call TRBJ2-2; 14 nucleotides align to TRBD2. This CDR3 is built from 20 residues. Germline V lookup: CDR1 LGHNA, CDR2 YNFKEQ. The junction had 6 bases not matched to a gene; V was cut back by 0 bases and J by 0 bases. The CDR3 region is CASSQDRRLAGGTNTGELFF. The CDR3 DNA reads as TGTGCCAGCAGCCAAGATAGGAGACTAGCGGGAGGGACGAACACCGGGGAGCTGTTTTTT.

The CDR3 coding sequence is TGTGCCAGTAGATGGGGCGATCAGCCCCAGCATTTT. Its translation: CASRWGDQPQHF. This chain joins TRBV19 and TRBJ1-5; a possible D gene is TRBD1 (5 bases). The germline gives CDR1 LNHDA, CDR2 SQIVND (reference sequence). The CDR3 is 12 amino acids. V gave up 6 bases and J gave up 5 bases, with 8 bases separating them.

This clonotype has only a few counts. This chain connects TRBV12-3 or TRBV12-4 to TRBJ1-1; 7 bases match TRBD1. Trimming at V came to 6 bases and at J to 0 bases, leaving 7 bases not matched to a gene. This CDR3 is 15 amino acids long. CDR3 sequence: CASRLNRGLNTEAFF. CDR3 DNA: TGTGCCAGCAGGTTAAACAGGGGCCTGAACACTGAAGCTTTCTTT.

This clonotype was found a few times. This chain uses TRBV19 with TRBJ1-4; the D is unclear. V was pared by 4 bases and J by 5 bases, with 11 bases between. Germline-derived CDR1 and CDR2 are LNHDA and SQIVND (reference sequence). The length of the CDR3 is 14 residues. The CDR3 nucleotides are TGTGCCAGTAGTACGAATCACTTAAATGAAAAACTGTTTTTT. Its protein is CASSTNHLNEKLFF.

This clonotype was observed a handful of times. The rearrangement links TRBV2 to TRBJ2-7; either TRBD1 or TRBD2 may fit D (5 bases each). V shed 6 bases and J shed 4 bases, with 19 bases lying between them. Germline V lookup: CDR1 SNHLY, CDR2 FYNNEI. The CDR3 has 15 residues. DNA of the CDR3: TGTGCCAGCAGGGGTCCGGGACCCATTGAATACGAGCAGTACTTC. Translation: CASRGPGPIEYEQYF. The full variable domain, in which reference TRBV2 and TRBJ2-7 provide the parts outside the CDR3, is EPEVTQTPSHQVTQMGQEVILRCVPISNHLYFYWYRQILGQKVEFLVSFYNNEISEKSEIFDDQFSVERPDGSNFTLKIRSTKLEDSAMYFCASRGPGPIEYEQYFGPGTRLTVT.

This clonotype was seen a few times. This chain connects TRBV5-4 to TRBJ2-5; D gene unclear. Germline CDR1 is SGHNT and CDR2 is YYREEE (reference sequence). The CDR3 totals 14 residues. V lost 5 bases and J 1 base, leaving 12 bases between the germline ends. The CDR3 DNA sequence: TGTGCCAGCAGGTCGGAACGATCCCAAGAGACCCAGTACTTC. Encoded protein: CASRSERSQETQYF.

The V and J genes are TRBV24-1 and TRBJ2-5; 9 positions match TRBD1. Germline trimming cut 4 bases from V and 5 bases from J; bases unmatched to any gene: 10. Germline CDR1 and CDR2: KGHDR and SFDVKD. This CDR3 contains 16 residues. In DNA form, the CDR3 reads TGTGCCACCAGTGACCCCGGGACAGGGCAAGGGGAGACCCAGTACTTC. Protein product: CATSDPGTGQGETQYF.

The chain carries TRBV29-1 and TRBJ2-3; no clear D gene. Trimming removed 0 bases at V and 7 bases at J, with 8 bases between. Germline V gives CDR1 SQVTM, CDR2 ANQGSEA. The CDR3 runs to 12 residues. The CDR3 DNA follows: TGCAGCGTTGAAGACAACATCTATACGCAGTATTTT. Translated, it gives CSVEDNIYTQYF.

In this sample, this clonotype turned up a few times. The chain couples TRBV4-1 to TRBJ1-3; no clear D gene. Per germline, CDR1 MGHRA and CDR2 YSYEKL. This CDR3 is 16 amino acids long. Trimming took off 1 base at V and 4 bases at J, with 14 bases between the two ends. The CDR3 here is CASSQVGRIAGNTIYF. The CDR3 DNA sequence: TGCGCCAGCAGCCAAGTAGGACGAATCGCAGGAAACACCATATATTTT.